The rows below give T cell receptor beta chains drawn from one sample of a study of T cell responses to AZD1222 COVID-19 vaccine. Clones were read by immunoSEQ multiplex PCR, and TCRdb kept only the in-frame ones, dropping some. The table has some 78,000 clones, about 83% seen once. This specimen was peripheral blood, taken 28 days after the second AZD1222 dose. Receptors originate from an adult who received the AZD1222 COVID-19 vaccine. CDR3s include the opening cysteine and the closing phenylalanine or tryptophan. Fields, in order: V gene, D gene, J gene, clone size, CDR3 protein, CDR3 DNA. A D gene is named only where the DNA matches it firmly. Some rows mark clone size as missing; the rest say once, few, many or name a class of expanded clone.

TRBV7-2	NA	TRBJ1-4	NA	CASSLEGFGKLFF	TGTGCCAGCAGCTTAGAAGGGTTTGGAAAACTGTTTTTT
TRBV7-2	NA	TRBJ2-5	NA	CASNLPERAQYF	TGTGCCAGCAACTTACCCGAAAGGGCCCAGTACTTC
TRBV19	NA	TRBJ1-2	NA	CASSAPGGNYGYTF	TGTGCCAGTAGCGCCCCCGGGGGGAACTATGGCTACACCTTC
TRBV10-3	NA	TRBJ1-4	NA	CATRGRGEKLFF	TGTGCCACCCGGGGCCGTGGGGAAAAACTGTTTTTT
TRBV4-3	TRBD2	TRBJ2-3	NA	CASSLNFGTTDTQYF	TGCGCCAGCAGCCTGAATTTCGGGACTACGGATACGCAGTATTTT
TRBV10-3	NA	TRBJ1-2	NA	CAISADGNYGYTF	TGTGCCATCAGTGCGGACGGGAACTATGGCTACACCTTC
TRBV15	NA	TRBJ2-7	NA	CATSFRKRLEQYF	TGTGCCACCAGCTTTCGGAAGAGGCTCGAGCAGTACTTC
TRBV4-3	NA	TRBJ1-1	NA	CASSLTPGDPEAFF	TGCGCCAGCAGCCTCACGCCCGGGGACCCTGAAGCTTTCTTT
TRBV7-9	NA	TRBJ1-5	NA	CASSLTGTPNQPQHF	TGTGCCAGCAGCTTAACCGGGACTCCTAATCAGCCCCAGCATTTT
TRBV4-2	TRBD1	TRBJ1-1	NA	CASSFSTGLPTEAFF	TGTGCCAGCAGCTTTTCGACAGGGCTACCCACTGAAGCTTTCTTT
TRBV28	NA	TRBJ1-1	NA	CASPERGRGNTEAFF	TGTGCCAGCCCTGAGAGGGGACGAGGGAACACTGAAGCTTTCTTT
TRBV5-6	NA	TRBJ2-7	NA	CASSLRPSSYEQYF	TGTGCCAGCAGCTTAAGACCCTCCTCCTACGAGCAGTACTTC
TRBV3-1/TRBV3-2	NA	TRBJ2-1	NA	CASSPGEYNEQFF	TGTGCCAGCAGCCCCGGGGAGTACAATGAGCAGTTCTTC
TRBV7-2	NA	TRBJ2-5	NA	CASSWRAAVQETQYF	TGTGCCAGCAGCTGGCGGGCAGCGGTCCAAGAGACCCAGTACTTC
TRBV5-1	TRBD1	TRBJ2-1	once	CASSLEGTGSDEQFF	TGCGCCAGCAGCTTGGAAGGGACAGGGAGCGATGAGCAGTTCTTC
TRBV4-1	TRBD1	TRBJ1-5	NA	CASSQDWRTGLAQHF	TGCGCCAGCAGCCAAGATTGGCGGACAGGGCTTGCCCAGCATTTT
TRBV5-1	TRBD2	TRBJ2-7	NA	CASSLKLEAGWLGEQYF	TGCGCCAGCAGCTTGAAGTTGGAAGCGGGATGGCTAGGGGAGCAGTACTTC
TRBV21-1	NA	TRBJ1-1	few	CASSKARRENTEAFF	TGTGCCAGCAGCAAAGCTCGGAGGGAGAACACTGAAGCTTTCTTT
TRBV3-1/TRBV3-2	NA	TRBJ2-3	NA	CASSQGAAPAYF	TGTGCCAGCAGCCAAGGAGCGGCTCCCGCCTATTTT
TRBV7-6	NA	TRBJ2-7	NA	CAVGWGSGEQYF	TGTGCCGTAGGCTGGGGCAGCGGCGAGCAGTACTTC
TRBV6-2/TRBV6-3	TRBD1	TRBJ2-7	NA	CASSQGQGIVEQYF	TGTGCCAGCAGTCAGGGACAGGGAATAGTCGAGCAGTACTTC
TRBV9	NA	TRBJ2-7	NA	CASSPGTADEQYF	TGTGCCAGCAGCCCTGGGACTGCTGACGAGCAGTACTTC
TRBV7-8	TRBD2	TRBJ2-1	NA	CAIQAGLAYNEQFF	TGTGCCATTCAAGCGGGACTAGCGTACAATGAGCAGTTCTTC
TRBV18	NA	TRBJ2-7	once	CASSRDEPYEQYF	TGTGCCAGCTCAAGAGATGAGCCCTACGAGCAGTACTTC
TRBV3-1/TRBV3-2	NA	TRBJ2-5	NA	CASSQEAARETETQYF	TGTGCCAGCAGCCAAGAAGCTGCGCGAGAGACGGAGACCCAGTACTTC
TRBV7-2	NA	TRBJ1-3	NA	CASSTGFGNTIYF	TGTGCCAGCAGTACAGGGTTCGGAAACACCATATATTTT
TRBV7-3	TRBD1	TRBJ2-2	NA	CASSGRTGVTGELFF	TGTGCCAGCAGCGGCCGGACAGGGGTAACCGGGGAGCTGTTTTTT
TRBV30	NA	TRBJ1-2	NA	CAWNELGYGYTF	TGTGCCTGGAATGAGCTGGGGTATGGCTACACCTTC
TRBV28	NA	TRBJ1-6	once	CASSPLKKLERDSPLHF	TGTGCCAGCAGTCCCCTCAAAAAATTAGAAAGAGATTCACCCCTCCACTTT
TRBV19	TRBD1	TRBJ1-1	NA	CASSTQGAPEAFF	TGTGCCAGTAGTACACAGGGGGCCCCTGAAGCTTTCTTT
TRBV18	NA	TRBJ2-1	many	CASSPIPYNEQFF	TGTGCCAGCTCCCCGATCCCGTACAATGAGCAGTTCTTC
TRBV29-1	TRBD1	TRBJ2-7	NA	CSVLTGLEIHEQYF	TGCAGCGTCCTGACAGGGCTAGAGATCCACGAGCAGTACTTC
TRBV2	NA	TRBJ1-2	NA	CASSESVPNYGYTF	TGTGCCAGCAGTGAATCGGTGCCTAACTATGGCTACACCTTC
TRBV9	NA	TRBJ2-5	few	CASSVRGGGLETQYF	TGTGCCAGCAGCGTAAGAGGTGGGGGGTTAGAGACCCAGTACTTC
TRBV6-2/TRBV6-3	TRBD1	TRBJ2-5	NA	CASSSYRTGTQETQYF	TGTGCCAGCAGTTCTTATAGGACAGGGACACAAGAGACCCAGTACTTC
TRBV4-3	TRBD1	TRBJ1-1	NA	CASSQDTGGGLGTEAFF	TGCGCCAGCAGCCAAGATACAGGGGGAGGATTGGGCACTGAAGCTTTCTTT
TRBV5-1	NA	TRBJ1-2	few	CASSPGRGYTF	TGCGCCAGTTCACCGGGCCGTGGCTACACCTTC
TRBV7-9	NA	TRBJ1-2	NA	CASSPGGLSFGYTF	TGTGCCAGCAGCCCTGGGGGACTCTCCTTTGGCTACACCTTC
TRBV2	TRBD1	TRBJ1-5	NA	CASRDDRVGQPQHF	TGTGCCAGCAGAGATGACAGGGTCGGACAGCCCCAGCATTTT
TRBV3-1/TRBV3-2	NA	TRBJ2-1	medium-sized	CASSWDPSSYNEQFF	TGTGCCAGCAGCTGGGACCCCTCTTCCTACAATGAGCAGTTCTTC
TRBV5-1	NA	TRBJ2-5	once	CASSLDGETQYF	TGCGCCAGCAGCTTGGACGGGGAGACCCAGTACTTC
TRBV7-9	TRBD2	TRBJ2-7	once	CASSSLLLAGGNYEQYF	TGTGCCAGCAGCTCTCTTCTTCTAGCGGGAGGGAACTACGAGCAGTACTTC
TRBV30	TRBD1	TRBJ1-4	few	CAWTADRVDEKLFF	TGTGCCTGGACGGCGGACAGGGTGGATGAAAAACTGTTTTTT
TRBV7-9	NA	TRBJ2-1	once	CASSLEPIGEQFF	TGTGCCAGCAGCTTAGAACCCATCGGTGAGCAGTTCTTC
TRBV27	TRBD1	TRBJ2-7	NA	CASAVRQGGYEQYF	TGTGCCAGCGCGGTCCGACAGGGGGGTTACGAGCAGTACTTC
TRBV3-1/TRBV3-2	NA	TRBJ2-3	once	CASSPTQTTDTQYF	TGTGCCAGCAGCCCGACTCAAACCACAGATACGCAGTATTTT
TRBV20-1	TRBD2	TRBJ2-5	NA	CSASASGRALPEFETQYF	TGCAGTGCTAGTGCTAGCGGGAGGGCTTTACCAGAGTTTGAGACCCAGTACTTC
TRBV4-3	NA	TRBJ2-7	NA	CASSQGRQSYEQYF	TGCGCCAGCAGCCAGGGGAGGCAATCCTACGAGCAGTACTTC
TRBV7-9	TRBD1	TRBJ2-1	NA	CASSPPSRDRYNEQFF	TGTGCCAGCAGCCCTCCTTCACGGGACAGGTACAATGAGCAGTTCTTC
TRBV7-2	NA	TRBJ2-3	NA	CADQEGLSDTQYF	TGTGCCGACCAAGAGGGGTTATCAGATACGCAGTATTTT
TRBV30	NA	TRBJ1-3	NA	CARDSGNTIYF	TGTGCTCGGGACTCTGGAAACACCATATATTTT
TRBV28	TRBD1	TRBJ1-6	NA	CASSLGQTNSPLHF	TGTGCCAGCAGTTTGGGACAGACTAATTCACCCCTCCACTTT
TRBV5-1	TRBD2	TRBJ2-7	NA	CASSERGGQSSYEQYF	TGCGCCAGCAGCGAACGCGGGGGGCAAAGCTCCTACGAGCAGTACTTC